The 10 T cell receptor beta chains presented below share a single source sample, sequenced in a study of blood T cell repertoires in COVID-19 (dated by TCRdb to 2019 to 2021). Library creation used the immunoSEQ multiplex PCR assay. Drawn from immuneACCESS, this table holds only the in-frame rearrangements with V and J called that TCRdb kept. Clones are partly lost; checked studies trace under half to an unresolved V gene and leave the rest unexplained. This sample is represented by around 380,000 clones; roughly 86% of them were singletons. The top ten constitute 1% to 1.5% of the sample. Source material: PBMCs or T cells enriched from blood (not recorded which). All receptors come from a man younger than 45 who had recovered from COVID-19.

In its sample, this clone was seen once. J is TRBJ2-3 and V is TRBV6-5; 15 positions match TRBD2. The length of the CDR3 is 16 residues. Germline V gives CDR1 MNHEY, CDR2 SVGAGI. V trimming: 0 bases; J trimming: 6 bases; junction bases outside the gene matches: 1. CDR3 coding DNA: TGTGCCAGCAGTTACTCTGGACTAGCGGGGGGGGATACGCAGTATTTT. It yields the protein CASSYSGLAGGDTQYF.

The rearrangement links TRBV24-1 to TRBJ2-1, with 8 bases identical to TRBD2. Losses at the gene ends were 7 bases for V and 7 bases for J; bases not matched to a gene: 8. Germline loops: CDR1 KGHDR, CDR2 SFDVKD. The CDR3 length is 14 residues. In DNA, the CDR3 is TGTGCCACCAGGGGTAGCGGGGTGCCAAATGAGCAGTTCTTC. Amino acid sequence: CATRGSGVPNEQFF.

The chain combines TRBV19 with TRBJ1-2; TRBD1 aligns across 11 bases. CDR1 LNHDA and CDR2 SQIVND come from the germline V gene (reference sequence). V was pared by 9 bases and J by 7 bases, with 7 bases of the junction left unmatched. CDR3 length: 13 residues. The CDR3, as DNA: TGTGCCAGCTCGGACAGGGGGCTGAGTGGCTACACCTTC. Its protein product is CASSDRGLSGYTF.

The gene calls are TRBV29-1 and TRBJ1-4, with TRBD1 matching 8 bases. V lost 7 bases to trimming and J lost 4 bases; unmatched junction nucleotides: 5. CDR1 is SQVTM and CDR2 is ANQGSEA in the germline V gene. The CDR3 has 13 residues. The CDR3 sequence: CSARTGINEKLFF. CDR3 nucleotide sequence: TGCAGCGCCCGGACAGGGATTAATGAAAAACTGTTTTTT.

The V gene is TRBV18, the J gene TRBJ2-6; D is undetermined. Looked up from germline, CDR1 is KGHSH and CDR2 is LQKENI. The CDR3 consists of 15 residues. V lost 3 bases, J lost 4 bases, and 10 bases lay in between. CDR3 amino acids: CASSPFYPGANVLTF. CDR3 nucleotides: TGTGCCAGCTCACCTTTTTATCCGGGGGCCAACGTCCTGACTTTC.

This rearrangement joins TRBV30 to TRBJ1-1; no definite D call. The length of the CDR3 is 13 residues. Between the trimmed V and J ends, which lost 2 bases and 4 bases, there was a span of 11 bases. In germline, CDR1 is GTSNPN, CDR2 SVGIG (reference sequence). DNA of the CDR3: TGTGCCTGGAGTAAAGGAGCGCGCACTGAAGCTTTCTTT. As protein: CAWSKGARTEAFF.

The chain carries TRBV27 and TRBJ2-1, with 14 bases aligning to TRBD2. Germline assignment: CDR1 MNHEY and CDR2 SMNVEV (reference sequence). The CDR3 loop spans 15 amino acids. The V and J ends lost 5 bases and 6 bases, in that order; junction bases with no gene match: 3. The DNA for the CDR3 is TGTGCCAGCAGTCCGACTAGCGGGGGGGCCAATGAGCAGTTCTTC. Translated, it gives CASSPTSGGANEQFF.

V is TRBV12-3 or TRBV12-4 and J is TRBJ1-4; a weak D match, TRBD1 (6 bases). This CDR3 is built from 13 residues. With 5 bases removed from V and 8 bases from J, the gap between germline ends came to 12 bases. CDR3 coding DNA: TGTGCCAGCAGTCCGGATGACAGGGAAAAACTGTTTTTT. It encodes CASSPDDREKLFF.

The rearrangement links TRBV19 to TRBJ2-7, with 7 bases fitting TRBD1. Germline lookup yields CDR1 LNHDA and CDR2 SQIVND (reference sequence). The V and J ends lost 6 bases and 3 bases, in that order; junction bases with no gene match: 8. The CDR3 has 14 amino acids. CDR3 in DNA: TGTGCCAGTAGCATCGGGACAGCCATCTACGAGCAGTACTTC. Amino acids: CASSIGTAIYEQYF.

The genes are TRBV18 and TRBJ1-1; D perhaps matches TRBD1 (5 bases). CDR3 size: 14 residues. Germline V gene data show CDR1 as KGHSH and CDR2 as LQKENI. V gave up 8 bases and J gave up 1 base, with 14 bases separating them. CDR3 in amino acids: CASILGGWNTEAFF. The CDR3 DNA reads TGTGCCAGCATCCTGGGGGGATGGAACACTGAAGCTTTCTTT.